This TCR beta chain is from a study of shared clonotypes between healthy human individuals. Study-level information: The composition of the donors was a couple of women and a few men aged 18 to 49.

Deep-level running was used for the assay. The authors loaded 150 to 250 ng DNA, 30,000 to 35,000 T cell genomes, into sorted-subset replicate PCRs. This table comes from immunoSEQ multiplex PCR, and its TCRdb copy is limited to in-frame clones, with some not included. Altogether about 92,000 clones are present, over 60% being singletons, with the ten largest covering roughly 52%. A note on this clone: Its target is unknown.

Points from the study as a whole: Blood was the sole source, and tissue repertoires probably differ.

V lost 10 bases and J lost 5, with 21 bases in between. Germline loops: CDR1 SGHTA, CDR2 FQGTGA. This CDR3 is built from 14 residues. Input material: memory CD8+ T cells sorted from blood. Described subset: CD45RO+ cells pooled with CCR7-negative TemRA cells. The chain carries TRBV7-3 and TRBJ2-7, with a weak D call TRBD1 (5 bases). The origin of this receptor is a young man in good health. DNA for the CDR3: TGTGCCACCGCTCGGCCAGGGCGCGGTAACGAGCAGTACTTC. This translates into CATARPGRGNEQYF. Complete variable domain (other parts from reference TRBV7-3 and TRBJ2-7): GAGVSQTPSNKVTEKGKYVELRCDPISGHTALYWYRQSLGQGPEFLIYFQGTGAADDSGLPNDRFFAVRPEGSVSTLKIQRTERGDSAVYLCATARPGRGNEQYFGPGTRLTVT.